This T cell receptor beta chain is from a study of molecular identifiers for immune sequencing clone quantification. TCRdb re-called the PCR reads through MiXCR, storing one row per CDR3 protein. The table lists 300,000 to 350,000 distinct CDR3 sequences, about 20% of them singletons. The ends were cut back, 4 bases at V and 2 bases at J, with 18 bases in the middle. The CDR3 contains 15 residues. CDR1 is SQVTM and CDR2 is ANQGSEA in the germline V gene. In its sample, this clonotype was seen many times. The chain has TRBV29-1 and TRBJ2-7; tentative D call: TRBD1 (8 bases). The receptor was isolated from a human donor in good health. Some libraries in this study had Jurkat cell RNA spiked in. Sequenced: naive CD8+ T cells from blood, with Jurkat cell RNA spiked in. Sample subset: FACS-sorted CD8+CD4-CCR7+CD45RA+ naive T cells. In DNA, the CDR3 is TGCAGCGTTGGCCTAACTACAGGGGGGGCCTACGAGCAGTACTTC. Translated, it gives CSVGLTTGGAYEQYF.